This T cell receptor beta chain is drawn from a study of cytomegalovirus exposure and HLA in healthy donors. Study conclusions and caveats: The authors enumerated roughly 180 TCR beta chains as linked to cytomegalovirus. As was reported, the classifier diagnosed cytomegalovirus status with high specificity and sensitivity.

Turning to this clone: Its antigen is currently unknown.

Data came from immunoSEQ multiplex PCR; TCRdb stores just in-frame clones and leaves some out. The sample carries 150,000 to 200,000 clones, over 65% recorded once. Sequencing was carried out using PBMCs. This clonotype was sampled from a man younger than 35 in good health and CMV-seropositive.

CDR3 sequence reads: CAGSGGLARGGSYEQYF. The CDR3 nucleotides are TGTGCCGGCTCGGGGGGACTAGCGCGAGGAGGTTCCTACGAGCAGTACTTC. This chain connects TRBV28 to TRBJ2-7; 10 bases are a match to TRBD2. Germline V gene lookup returns CDR1 MDHEN and CDR2 SYDVKM. The CDR3 length is 17 residues. V shed 11 bases and J 1 base; nucleotides not matched to a gene: 17.